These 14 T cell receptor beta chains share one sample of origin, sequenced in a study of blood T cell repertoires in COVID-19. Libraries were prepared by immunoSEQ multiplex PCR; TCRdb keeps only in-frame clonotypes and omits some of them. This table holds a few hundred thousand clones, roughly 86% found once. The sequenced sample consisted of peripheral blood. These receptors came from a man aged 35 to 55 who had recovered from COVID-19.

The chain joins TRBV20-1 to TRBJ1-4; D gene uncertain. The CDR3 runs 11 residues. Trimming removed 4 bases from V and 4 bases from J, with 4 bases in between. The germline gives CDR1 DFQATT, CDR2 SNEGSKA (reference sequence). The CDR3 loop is CSAILNEKLFF. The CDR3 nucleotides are TGCAGTGCTATCCTTAATGAAAAACTGTTTTTT.

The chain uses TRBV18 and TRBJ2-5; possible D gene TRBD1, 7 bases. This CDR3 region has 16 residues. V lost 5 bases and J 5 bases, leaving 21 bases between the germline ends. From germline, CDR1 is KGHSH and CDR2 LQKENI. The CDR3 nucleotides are TGTGCCAGCTCATCACTACAGGGGACTCTTGAGGAGACCCAGTACTTC. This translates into CASSSLQGTLEETQYF.

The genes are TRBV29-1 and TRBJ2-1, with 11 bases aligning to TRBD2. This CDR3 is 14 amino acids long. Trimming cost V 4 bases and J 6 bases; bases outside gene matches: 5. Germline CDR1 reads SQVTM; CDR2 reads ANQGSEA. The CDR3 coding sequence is TGCAGCGTTGCCCCTAGCGGGAGGTCCAATGAGCAGTTCTTC. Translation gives CSVAPSGRSNEQFF.

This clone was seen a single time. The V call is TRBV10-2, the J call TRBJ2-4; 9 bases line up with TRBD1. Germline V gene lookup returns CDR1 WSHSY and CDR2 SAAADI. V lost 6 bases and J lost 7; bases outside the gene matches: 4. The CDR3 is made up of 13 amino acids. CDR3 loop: CASRETGGNIQYF. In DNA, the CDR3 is TGCGCCAGCAGGGAGACAGGGGGTAACATTCAGTACTTC.

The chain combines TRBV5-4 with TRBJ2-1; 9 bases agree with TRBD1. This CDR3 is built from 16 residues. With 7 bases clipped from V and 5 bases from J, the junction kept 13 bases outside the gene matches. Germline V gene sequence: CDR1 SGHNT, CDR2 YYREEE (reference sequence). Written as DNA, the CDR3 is TGTGCCAGCGGGATTCCCGGGACAGGGATCGACAATGAGCAGTTCTTC. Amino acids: CASGIPGTGIDNEQFF.

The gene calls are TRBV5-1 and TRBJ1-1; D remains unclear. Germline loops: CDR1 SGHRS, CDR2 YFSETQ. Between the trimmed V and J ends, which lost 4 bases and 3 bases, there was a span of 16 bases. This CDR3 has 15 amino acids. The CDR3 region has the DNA TGCGCCAGCAGCCCAAACCAACGACACTACACTGAAGCTTTCTTT. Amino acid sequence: CASSPNQRHYTEAFF.

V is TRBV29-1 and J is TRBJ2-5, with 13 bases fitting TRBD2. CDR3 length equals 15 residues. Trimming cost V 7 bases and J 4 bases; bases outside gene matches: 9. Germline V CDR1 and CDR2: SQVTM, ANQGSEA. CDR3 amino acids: CSARAGLAGRETQYF. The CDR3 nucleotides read TGCAGCGCCCGAGCGGGACTAGCGGGACGAGAGACCCAGTACTTC.

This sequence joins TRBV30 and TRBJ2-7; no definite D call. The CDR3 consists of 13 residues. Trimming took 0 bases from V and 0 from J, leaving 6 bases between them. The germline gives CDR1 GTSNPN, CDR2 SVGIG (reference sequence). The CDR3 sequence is CAWSVWSSYEQYF. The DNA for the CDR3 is TGTGCCTGGAGTGTCTGGAGCTCCTACGAGCAGTACTTC. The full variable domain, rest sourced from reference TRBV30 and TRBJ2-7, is SQTIHQWPATLVQPVGSPLSLECTVEGTSNPNLYWYRQAAGRGLQLLFYSVGIGQISSEVPQNLSASRPQDRQFILSSKKLLLSDSGFYLCAWSVWSSYEQYFGPGTRLTVT.

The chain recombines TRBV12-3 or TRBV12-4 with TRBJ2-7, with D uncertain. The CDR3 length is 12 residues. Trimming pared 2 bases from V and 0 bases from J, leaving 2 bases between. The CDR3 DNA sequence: TGTGCCAGCAGTTTACGCTCCTACGAGCAGTACTTC. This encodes CASSLRSYEQYF.

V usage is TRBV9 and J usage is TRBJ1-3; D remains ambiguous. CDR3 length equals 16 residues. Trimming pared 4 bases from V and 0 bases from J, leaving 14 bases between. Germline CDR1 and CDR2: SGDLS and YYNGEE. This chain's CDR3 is CASSFTPGHSGNTIYF. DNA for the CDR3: TGTGCCAGCAGCTTTACCCCGGGTCACTCTGGAAACACCATATATTTT.

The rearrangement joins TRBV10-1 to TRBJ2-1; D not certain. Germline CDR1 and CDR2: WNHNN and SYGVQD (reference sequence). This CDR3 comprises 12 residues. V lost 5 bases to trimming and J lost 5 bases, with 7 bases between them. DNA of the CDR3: TGCGCCAGCAGTTTGAGTAACAATGAGCAGTTCTTC. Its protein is CASSLSNNEQFF.

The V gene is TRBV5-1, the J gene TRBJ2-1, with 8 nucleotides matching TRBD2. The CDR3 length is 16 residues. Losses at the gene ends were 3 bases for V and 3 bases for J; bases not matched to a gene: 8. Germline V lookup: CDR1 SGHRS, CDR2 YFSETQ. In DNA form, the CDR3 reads TGCGCCAGCAGCTGGGGCGGGGGGAATAACTACAATGAGCAGTTCTTC. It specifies CASSWGGGNNYNEQFF.

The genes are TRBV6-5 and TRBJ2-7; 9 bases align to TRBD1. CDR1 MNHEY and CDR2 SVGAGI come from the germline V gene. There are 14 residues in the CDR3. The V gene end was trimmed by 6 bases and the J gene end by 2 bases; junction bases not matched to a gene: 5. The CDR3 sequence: CASSRTGVAYEQYF. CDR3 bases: TGTGCCAGCAGCCGGACAGGGGTGGCCTACGAGCAGTACTTC.

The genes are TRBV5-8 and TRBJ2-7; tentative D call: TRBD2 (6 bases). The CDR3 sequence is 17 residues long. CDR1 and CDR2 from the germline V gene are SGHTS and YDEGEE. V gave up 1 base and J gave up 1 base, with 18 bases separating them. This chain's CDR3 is CASSLTIRSGRSYEQYF. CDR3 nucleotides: TGTGCCAGCAGCTTGACAATACGGAGCGGGCGTTCCTACGAGCAGTACTTC.